These 27 T cell receptor beta chains share one sample of origin, sequenced in a study of OX40 agonist ivuxolimab in advanced cancers. Data came from immunoSEQ multiplex PCR; TCRdb stores just in-frame clones and leaves some out. The top ten clones hold 4.6% of a sample with 70,000 to 80,000 clones, about 84% of them seen once. The sequencing here drew on CD4+ or CD8+ T cells sorted from blood, taken in a trial of the OX40 agonist ivuxolimab. The receptor set was obtained from an adult with an advanced solid tumor such as melanoma, head and neck, liver or kidney cancer.

The chain recombines TRBV25-1 with TRBJ2-3, with D uncertain. V dropped 5 bases and J dropped 2 bases, with 5 bases sitting between them. The CDR3 totals 12 residues. Germline CDR1 and CDR2: MGHDK and SYGVNS. CDR3 residues: CASSNLTDTQYF. The CDR3 DNA is TGTGCCAGCAGTAACCTCACAGATACGCAGTATTTT.

V usage is TRBV5-5 and J usage is TRBJ2-7; D is undetermined. Germline CDR1 is SGHKS and CDR2 is YYEKEE (reference sequence). The length of the CDR3 is 13 residues. The germline V and J ends were trimmed by 0 bases and 2 bases, with 6 bases remaining between them. The CDR3 protein is CASSLATTYEQYF. The DNA for the CDR3 is TGTGCCAGCAGCTTGGCGACGACCTACGAGCAGTACTTC.

The chain employs TRBV7-9 and TRBJ1-1; D unclear. CDR3 size: 14 residues. The germline V gene encodes CDR1 SEHNR and CDR2 FQNEAQ (reference sequence). Trimming took off 5 bases at V and 4 bases at J, with 14 bases between the two ends. The CDR3 DNA is TGTGCCAGCAGCCAACGTCGGGGAGGCACTGAAGCTTTCTTT. Translation: CASSQRRGGTEAFF.

CDR3 bases: TGTGCCATCGTCGACAGGGATTCTTCTGGAAACACCATATATTTT. It encodes CAIVDRDSSGNTIYF. The chain carries TRBV6-1 and TRBJ1-3; TRBD1 matches at 7 bases. This CDR3 comprises 15 residues. Germline assignment: CDR1 MNHNS and CDR2 SASEGT. V lost 10 bases, J lost 1 base, and 10 bases stayed unmatched.

This clone was seen ten or more times. Additional DNA sequences in this sample encode the identical CDR3. CDR3 nucleotide sequence: TGTGCCAGCAGTCCCACCCCCCGGAGCTCTGGAAACACCATATATTTT. It is translated as CASSPTPRSSGNTIYF. The chain couples TRBV27 to TRBJ1-3; unclear D gene. Germline CDR1 MNHEY, CDR2 SMNVEV (reference sequence). There are 16 residues in the CDR3. Between the trimmed V and J ends, which lost 5 bases and 0 bases, there was a span of 14 bases.

This chain joins TRBV6-5 and TRBJ2-7, with D possibly matching TRBD2 (5 bases). The CDR3 spans 14 residues. V lost 2 bases and J lost 3, with 11 bases in between. Germline loops: CDR1 MNHEY, CDR2 SVGAGI. CDR3 bases: TGTGCCAGCAGTTACCGGCCGGGGAGCTACGAGCAGTACTTC. This translates into CASSYRPGSYEQYF.

This clone showed up just a few times. The J gene is TRBJ2-7, the V gene TRBV7-9; 8 nucleotides agree with TRBD1. The CDR3 has 14 amino acids. Trimming removed 5 bases from V and 5 bases from J; junction bases left unmatched: 8. Looked up from germline, CDR1 is SEHNR and CDR2 is FQNEAQ (reference sequence). The CDR3 is CASSRDQGADEQYF. The CDR3 DNA is TGTGCCAGCAGCCGCGATCAGGGGGCAGACGAGCAGTACTTC. The full variable domain, completed using reference TRBV7-9 and TRBJ2-7, is DTGVSQNPRHKITKRGQNVTFRCDPISEHNRLYWYRQTLGQGPEFLTYFQNEAQLEKSRLLSDRFSAERPKGSFSTLEIQRTEQGDSAMYLCASSRDQGADEQYFGPGTRLTVT.

This clone was seen just once. The chain links TRBV10-1 to TRBJ1-6; D gene uncertain. Germline V gene data show CDR1 as WNHNN and CDR2 as SYGVQD (reference sequence). Trimming left V 4 bases short and J 4 bases short, with 5 bases between. The CDR3 spans 13 residues. CDR3 in amino acids: CASSAGYNSPLHF. DNA of the CDR3: TGCGCCAGCAGTGCTGGGTATAATTCACCCCTCCACTTT.

The chain carries TRBV11-1 and TRBJ2-7, with D unresolved. This CDR3 contains 12 residues. Germline lookup yields CDR1 SGHAT and CDR2 FQDESV (reference sequence). The V end lost 5 bases, the J end lost 6 bases, and 11 bases lay between the germline ends. Here the CDR3 reads CASSKQWGEQYF. CDR3 sequence (DNA): TGTGCCAGCAGCAAGCAGTGGGGCGAGCAGTACTTC.

The chain has TRBV14 and TRBJ2-4, with TRBD1 matching 7 bases. Per the germline V gene, CDR1 is SGHDN and CDR2 is FVKESK. The CDR3 contains 13 residues. Trimming removed 4 bases from V and 6 bases from J; junction bases left unmatched: 3. The CDR3 DNA follows: TGTGCCAGCAGCCTGGGACAGATAAACATTCAGTACTTC. Protein: CASSLGQINIQYF.

The V and J genes are TRBV9 and TRBJ2-5, with D possibly being TRBD1 (5 bases). Trimming stripped 0 bases from V and 0 bases from J, with 6 bases between. The CDR3 totals 14 residues. CDR1 SGDLS and CDR2 YYNGEE come from the germline V gene. The CDR3 loop is CASSVGGYQETQYF. The CDR3, as DNA: TGTGCCAGCAGCGTAGGGGGCTACCAAGAGACCCAGTACTTC.

The V call is TRBV7-2, the J call TRBJ1-3, with TRBD1 identical over 10 bases. This CDR3 comprises 17 residues. From germline, CDR1 is SGHTA and CDR2 FQGNSA. V gave up 4 bases and J gave up 0 bases; unmatched junction bases: 6. The CDR3 nucleotides read TGTGCCAGCAGCTCAAGACAGGGGGCTCTCTCTGGAAACACCATATATTTT. This codes for CASSSRQGALSGNTIYF.

This chain uses TRBV5-3 with TRBJ1-1; 7 bases agree with TRBD1. TRBV5-3 is flagged as an ORF with uncertain function. The CDR3 runs to 17 residues. V was pared by 4 bases and J by 0 bases, with 12 bases of the junction left unmatched. The CDR3 spells CARSQGGIPLMNTEAFF. In DNA, the CDR3 is TGTGCCAGAAGCCAGGGGGGCATTCCTCTCATGAACACTGAAGCTTTCTTT.

The chain uses TRBV25-1 and TRBJ1-4; 7 nucleotides agree with TRBD1. Germline V CDR1 and CDR2: MGHDK, SYGVNS. V lost 0 bases and J lost 1; bases outside the gene matches: 5. There are 17 residues in the CDR3. The CDR3 nucleotides are TGTGCCAGCAGTGAATATTCCCAGGGGGGAACTAATGAAAAACTGTTTTTT. Protein product: CASSEYSQGGTNEKLFF.

The chain is built from TRBV6-5 and TRBJ2-5; D ambiguous. Germline V CDR1 and CDR2: MNHEY, SVGAGI. CDR3 size: 13 residues. The V gene lost 2 bases and the J gene lost 5 bases, with 9 bases spanning the gap. The DNA for the CDR3 is TGTGCCAGCAGTTACGCCGGGCGGGAGACCCAGTACTTC. Protein sequence: CASSYAGRETQYF.

V usage is TRBV29-1 and J usage is TRBJ1-2; TRBD1 agrees at 7 bases. Germline V gives CDR1 SQVTM, CDR2 ANQGSEA. V was pared by 6 bases and J by 4 bases, with 11 bases of the junction left unmatched. The CDR3 length is 14 residues. CDR3 in amino acids: CSVEPTGYGYGYTF. In DNA, the CDR3 is TGCAGCGTGGAGCCGACAGGGTACGGCTATGGCTACACCTTC. The full variable domain, in which reference TRBV29-1 and TRBJ1-2 provide the parts outside the CDR3, is SAVISQKPSRDICQRGTSLTIQCQVDSQVTMMFWYRQQPGQSLTLIATANQGSEATYESGFVIDKFPISRPNLTFSTLTVSNMSPEDSSIYLCSVEPTGYGYGYTFGSGTRLTVV.

The gene calls are TRBV5-4 and TRBJ2-5; D is uncertain. This CDR3 spans 13 amino acids. Germline CDR1 and CDR2: SGHNT and YYREEE (reference sequence). Deletions cut 0 bases from V and 2 bases from J, with 5 bases between. CDR3 amino acids: CASSLVDQETQYF. CDR3 coding DNA: TGTGCCAGCAGCTTGGTGGATCAAGAGACCCAGTACTTC.

The chain combines TRBV5-1 with TRBJ2-5; no clear D gene. The J call may be wrong; the DNA end is better matched by TRBJ2-7. The germline V gene has CDR1 SGHRS and CDR2 YFSETQ. The CDR3 is 14 residues long. CDR3 sequence: CASTPNPHNYEQYF. As DNA, the CDR3 is TGCGCCAGCACCCCTAACCCACATAACTACGAGCAGTACTTC.

The chain has TRBV7-9 and TRBJ1-6, with a tentative D call TRBD1 (5 bases). V was shortened by 2 bases and J by 6 bases, with 11 bases between the two germline ends. Germline CDR1 is SEHNR and CDR2 is FQNEAQ (reference sequence). This CDR3 region has 15 residues. The CDR3 DNA follows: TGTGCCAGCAGCTTATTGGACACCGCTAATTCACCCCTCCACTTT. Translated, it gives CASSLLDTANSPLHF.

V and J are TRBV10-1 and TRBJ2-3, with D perhaps assigned TRBD1 or TRBD2 (5 bases each). The germline CDR1 and CDR2 sequences are WNHNN and SYGVQD (reference sequence). This CDR3 is 16 amino acids long. Trimming removed 0 bases from V and 4 bases from J, with 14 bases in between. CDR3 sequence reads: CASSESTRDEADTQYF. In nucleotides, the CDR3 is TGCGCCAGCAGTGAGTCGACCAGGGACGAGGCAGATACGCAGTATTTT.

This sequence joins TRBV7-3 and TRBJ2-5; D may correspond to TRBD1 or TRBD2 (5 bases each). The CDR3 sequence is 14 residues long. Germline V gene sequence: CDR1 SGHTA, CDR2 FQGTGA. Between the trimmed V and J ends, which lost 5 bases and 5 bases, there was a span of 15 bases. For the CDR3, the DNA is TGTGCCAGCAGCCGGGACGGCCATGAGGAGACCCAGTACTTC. This codes for CASSRDGHEETQYF. Combining the CDR3 with reference TRBV7-3 and TRBJ2-5 gives the whole variable domain GAGVSQTPSNKVTEKGKYVELRCDPISGHTALYWYRQSLGQGPEFLIYFQGTGAADDSGLPNDRFFAVRPEGSVSTLKIQRTERGDSAVYLCASSRDGHEETQYFGPGTRLLVL.

This chain connects TRBV7-2 to TRBJ2-7, with a tentative D call TRBD2 (6 bases). This CDR3 comprises 17 residues. Trimming took off 0 bases at V and 5 bases at J, with 20 bases between the two ends. Germline V gene lookup returns CDR1 SGHTA and CDR2 FQGNSA. DNA for the CDR3: TGTGCCAGCAGCTTAGCGTGGGGCGGGGCGAGTTATAACGAGCAGTACTTC. It yields the protein CASSLAWGGASYNEQYF.

The CDR3 bases are TGTGCCAGCAGGACAGACTTCAACACTGAAGCTTTCTTT. The encoded protein is CASRTDFNTEAFF. This sequence joins TRBV6-5 and TRBJ1-1; the D gene is possibly TRBD1 (5 bases). Per germline, CDR1 MNHEY and CDR2 SVGAGI. V lost 6 bases and J lost 2, with 10 bases in between. There are 13 residues in the CDR3.

The chain couples TRBV5-3 to TRBJ1-2; 8 bases map to TRBD1. TRBV5-3 belongs to the ORF category, with a function that is uncertain. This CDR3 spans 14 amino acids. The ends lost 4 bases at V and 2 bases at J; junction bases unmatched: 4. CDR3 sequence: CARSRTGRNYGYTF. CDR3 sequence (DNA): TGTGCCAGAAGCCGGACAGGGAGGAACTATGGCTACACCTTC.

The genes are TRBV15 and TRBJ1-5, with 9 bases aligning to TRBD1. Unmatched junction bases numbered 11, after V lost 3 bases and J lost 8 bases. Germline assignment: CDR1 LNHNV and CDR2 YYDKDF (reference sequence). There are 16 residues in the CDR3. The CDR3 region has the DNA TGTGCCACCAGCAGGACTACCGGGACAGGGCGGGAGCCCCAGCATTTT. Its protein product is CATSRTTGTGREPQHF.

V gene TRBV30 combines with J gene TRBJ1-3; D is uncertain. Germline assignment: CDR1 GTSNPN and CDR2 SVGIG (reference sequence). V shed 5 bases and J shed 1 base, with 6 bases lying between them. The CDR3 loop spans 12 amino acids. The CDR3 DNA is TGTGCCTGGGTGACGTCTGGAAACACCATATATTTT. Its protein product is CAWVTSGNTIYF.

This chain joins TRBV5-1 and TRBJ2-1, with D perhaps TRBD2 (6 bases). The V gene's germline CDR1 is SGHRS and CDR2 YFSETQ. The V end was cut by 6 bases, the J end by 9 bases, with 19 bases between. This CDR3 is built from 14 residues. CDR3 in DNA: TGCGCCAGCACCCCAGGTAGGGTGGGGGGTGAGCAGTTCTTC. Its translation: CASTPGRVGGEQFF. Drawing the rest from reference TRBV5-1 and TRBJ2-1, the complete variable domain is KAGVTQTPRYLIKTRGQQVTLSCSPISGHRSVSWYQQTPGQGLQFLFEYFSETQRNKGNFPGRFSGRQFSNSRSEMNVSTLELGDSALYLCASTPGRVGGEQFFGPGTRLTVL.